A single sample gave rise to the 9 T cell receptor beta chains below, sequenced in a study of T cells expressing NK-cell markers. TCRdb re-called the 5' RACE reads; one entry per CDR3 protein, DNA not given. The sample has 200,000 to 300,000 distinct CDR3 sequences. The sequenced material came from blood T cells: a sorted CD56 or NKG2C T cell subset, CD4+ or CD8+ T cells, or bulk PBMC T cells (not recorded which). Every receptor here comes from a woman between 18 and 70 years old in good health.

The V gene is TRBV20-1, the J gene TRBJ1-1; TCRdb lists TRBD1, though no DNA is available to test this call. CDR3 length: 13 amino acids. Germline lookup yields CDR1 DFQATT and CDR2 SNEGSKA (reference sequence). The CDR3 here is CSARRGANTEAFF.

V usage is TRBV7-2 and J usage is TRBJ2-3; the D call from TCRdb, TRBD1, cannot be confirmed without DNA. There are 11 residues in the CDR3. Per the germline V gene, CDR1 is SGHTA and CDR2 is FQGNSA. CDR3 region: CAGGSTDTQYF.

The chain has TRBV20-1 and TRBJ1-2; TCRdb calls TRBD1, which cannot be checked without DNA. Germline V gives CDR1 DFQATT, CDR2 SNEGSKA (reference sequence). This CDR3 region has 14 residues. This chain's CDR3 is CSATRDRGDYGYTF.

The rearrangement uses TRBV18 and TRBJ2-2; there is no DNA to check the TCRdb D call of TRBD1. Germline V gives CDR1 KGHSH, CDR2 LQKENI. The CDR3 loop spans 15 amino acids. The CDR3 sequence: CASSPDRGAAGELFF.

CDR3 amino acids: CASSLNPGQGGEQFF. The gene calls are TRBV7-2 and TRBJ2-1; there is no DNA to check the TCRdb D call of TRBD1. This CDR3 spans 15 amino acids. CDR1 is SGHTA, CDR2 FQGNSA, per germline. Drawing the rest from reference TRBV7-2 and TRBJ2-1, the complete variable domain is GAGVSQSPSNKVTEKGKDVELRCDPISGHTALYWYRQSLGQGLEFLIYFQGNSAPDKSGLPSDRFSAERTGGSVSTLTIQRTQQEDSAVYLCASSLNPGQGGEQFFGPGTRLTVL.

The chain uses TRBV6-1 and TRBJ1-2; TCRdb's D call, TRBD1, is unchecked because there is no DNA. CDR1 and CDR2 from the germline V gene are MNHNS and SASEGT. CDR3 size: 14 residues. CDR3: CASRPGQGSYGYTF.

This chain uses TRBV29-1 with TRBJ1-4; the TCRdb D gene call, TRBD1, has no DNA to confirm it. This CDR3 is built from 13 residues. Germline V gives CDR1 SQVTM, CDR2 ANQGSEA. CDR3 residues: CSVDRRGDEKLFF.

The J gene is TRBJ2-7, the V gene TRBV19; TCRdb picks TRBD2, but there is no DNA to check that call. This CDR3 spans 14 amino acids. The germline V gene has CDR1 LNHDA and CDR2 SQIVND (reference sequence). This CDR3 is CASSRLAGGYEQYF.

The V call is TRBV27, the J call TRBJ2-7; as DNA is missing, the TRBD1 call by TCRdb cannot be tested. Germline assignment: CDR1 MNHEY and CDR2 SMNVEV (reference sequence). The CDR3 contains 14 residues. This chain's CDR3 is CASSTPGVSYEQYF.